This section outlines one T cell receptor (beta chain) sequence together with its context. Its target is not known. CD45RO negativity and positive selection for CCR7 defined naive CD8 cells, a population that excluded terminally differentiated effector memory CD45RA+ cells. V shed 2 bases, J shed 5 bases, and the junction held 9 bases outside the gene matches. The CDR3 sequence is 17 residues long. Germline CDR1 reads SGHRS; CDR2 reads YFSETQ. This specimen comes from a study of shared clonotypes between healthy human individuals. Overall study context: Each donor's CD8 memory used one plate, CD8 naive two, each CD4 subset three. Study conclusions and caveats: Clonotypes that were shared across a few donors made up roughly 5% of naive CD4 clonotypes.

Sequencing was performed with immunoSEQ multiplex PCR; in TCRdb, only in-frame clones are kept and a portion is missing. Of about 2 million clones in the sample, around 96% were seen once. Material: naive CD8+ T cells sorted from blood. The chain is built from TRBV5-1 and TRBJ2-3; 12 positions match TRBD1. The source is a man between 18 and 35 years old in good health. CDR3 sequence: CASSFGTGGYLGDTQYF. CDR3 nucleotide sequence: TGCGCCAGCAGCTTCGGGACAGGGGGCTATTTGGGAGATACGCAGTATTTT.